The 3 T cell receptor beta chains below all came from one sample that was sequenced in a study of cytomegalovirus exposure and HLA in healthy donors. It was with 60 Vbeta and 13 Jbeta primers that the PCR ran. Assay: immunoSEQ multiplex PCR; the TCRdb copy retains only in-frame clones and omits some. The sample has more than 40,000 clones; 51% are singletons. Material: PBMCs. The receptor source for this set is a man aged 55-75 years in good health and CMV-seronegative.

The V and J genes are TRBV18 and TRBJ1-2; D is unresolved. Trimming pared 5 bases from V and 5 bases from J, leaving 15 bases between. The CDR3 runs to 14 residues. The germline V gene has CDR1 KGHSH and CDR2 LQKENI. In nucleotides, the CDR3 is TGTGCCAGCTCAAGCCAGAAGGCAGGATATGGCTACACCTTC. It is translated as CASSSQKAGYGYTF.

The CDR3 reads CASIQGNSNQPQHF. In DNA form, the CDR3 reads TGTGCCAGCATACAGGGAAATAGCAATCAGCCCCAGCATTTT. The rearrangement joins TRBV5-4 to TRBJ1-5; D possibly corresponds to TRBD1 (6 bases). Trimming stripped 6 bases from V and 0 bases from J, with 10 bases between. The germline V gene encodes CDR1 SGHNT and CDR2 YYREEE (reference sequence). The CDR3 totals 14 residues.

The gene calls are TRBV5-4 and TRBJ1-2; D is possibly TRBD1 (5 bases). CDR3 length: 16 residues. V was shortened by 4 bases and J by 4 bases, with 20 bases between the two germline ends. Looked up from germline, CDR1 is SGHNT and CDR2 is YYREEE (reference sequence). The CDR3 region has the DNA TGTGCCAGCAGCCAAGAACAGGCTCATACCCTCTATGGCTACACCTTC. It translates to CASSQEQAHTLYGYTF.